This entry lists 27 T cell receptor beta chains sequenced from one sample in a study of T cell responses to AZD1222 COVID-19 vaccine. TCRdb's table, derived via immunoSEQ multiplex PCR, lists solely in-frame clones and lacks some. The sample holds about 93,000 clones, approximately 88% seen once. The sequences come from peripheral blood, collected on day 0 of AZD1222 vaccination. The receptors derive from an adult in good health.

This sequence joins TRBV30 and TRBJ2-1; TRBD2 might be the D (5 bases). The V end lost 8 bases, the J end lost 12 bases, and 17 bases lay between the germline ends. Germline V gene sequence: CDR1 GTSNPN, CDR2 SVGIG (reference sequence). CDR3 length: 11 amino acids. DNA of the CDR3: TGTGCCGGAGTTGAGGGATTTGGGCAGTTCTTC. Protein sequence: CAGVEGFGQFF.

V is TRBV5-8 and J is TRBJ2-1, with 8 nucleotides matching TRBD2. Looked up from germline, CDR1 is SGHTS and CDR2 is YDEGEE. This CDR3 contains 16 residues. V dropped 0 bases and J dropped 10; count of bases not matched to a gene: 12. Here the CDR3 reads CASSLAPSGPLGEQFF. Here the CDR3 DNA reads TGTGCCAGCAGCTTGGCCCCTAGCGGGCCCCTCGGGGAGCAGTTCTTC.

The chain joins TRBV3-1 (or the pseudogene TRBV3-2) to TRBJ2-7, with a possible D match to TRBD1 (6 bases). CDR1 is LGHDT and CDR2 is YNNKEL in the germline V gene (reference sequence). V dropped 4 bases and J dropped 10 bases, with 17 bases sitting between them. This CDR3 spans 13 amino acids. CDR3 DNA sequence: TGTGCCAGCAGCCTAGGGGGTGGAAGCCCTCAGTACTTC. This codes for CASSLGGGSPQYF.

V and J are TRBV18 and TRBJ2-7, with 14 bases aligning to TRBD2. CDR3 length: 21 residues. J was trimmed by 3 bases and V by 3 bases; bases with no gene match: 19. Germline-derived CDR1 and CDR2 are KGHSH and LQKENI. The CDR3 bases are TGTGCCAGCTCACCGGTTGATGACGAGGGACTAGCGGGAGCGGGTGGCTACGAGCAGTACTTC. It translates to CASSPVDDEGLAGAGGYEQYF.

The chain couples TRBV27 to TRBJ2-7; D perhaps matches TRBD2 (5 bases). CDR1 is MNHEY and CDR2 is SMNVEV in the germline V gene (reference sequence). Trimming stripped 6 bases from V and 5 bases from J, with 14 bases between. The CDR3 sequence is 13 residues long. The CDR3 is CASRGAVGNEQYF. The DNA for the CDR3 is TGTGCCAGCAGGGGAGCGGTGGGAAACGAGCAGTACTTC.

The rearrangement links TRBV7-8 to TRBJ1-1, with D possibly TRBD1 on 6 matching bases. V dropped 4 bases and J dropped 1 base, with 10 bases sitting between them. Germline-derived CDR1 and CDR2 are SGHVS and FQNEAQ. The CDR3 sequence is 14 residues long. The DNA for the CDR3 is TGTGCCAGCAGCTACCAGACAGGGAACACTGAAGCTTTCTTT. It translates to CASSYQTGNTEAFF. Using reference TRBV7-8 and TRBJ1-1 for the parts outside the CDR3, the full variable domain is GAGVSQSPRYKVAKRGQDVALRCDPISGHVSLFWYQQALGQGPEFLTYFQNEAQLDKSGLPSDRFFAERPEGSVSTLKIQRTQQEDSAVYLCASSYQTGNTEAFFGQGTRLTVV.

The rearrangement joins TRBV11-3 to TRBJ1-2; TRBD1 might be the D (5 bases). The germline CDR1 and CDR2 sequences are SGHNT and YENEEA. V shed 4 bases and J shed 7 bases, with 10 bases lying between them. CDR3 length: 12 amino acids. The CDR3 reads CASSSQGTGYTF. The CDR3 DNA follows: TGTGCCAGCAGCTCCCAGGGTACTGGCTACACCTTC.

The chain has TRBV28 and TRBJ2-1; 10 positions match TRBD2. The CDR3 is 16 residues long. V was clipped by 7 bases and J by 7 bases; unmatched bases: 13. CDR1 is MDHEN, CDR2 SYDVKM, per germline. CDR3 loop: CASNPRASGRWNEQFF. The DNA for the CDR3 is TGTGCCAGCAACCCTCGGGCTAGCGGGAGATGGAATGAGCAGTTCTTC.

J is TRBJ2-5 and V is TRBV19; D ambiguous. CDR3 length: 13 amino acids. Per germline, CDR1 LNHDA and CDR2 SQIVND (reference sequence). V shed 1 base and J shed 4 bases, with 7 bases lying between them. The CDR3 spells CASSIGRAETQYF. The CDR3, as DNA: TGTGCCAGTAGTATAGGGCGCGCAGAGACCCAGTACTTC.

The chain carries TRBV29-1 and TRBJ1-2; 8 bases match TRBD1. V lost 6 bases to trimming and J lost 8 bases; unmatched junction nucleotides: 5. Germline lookup yields CDR1 SQVTM and CDR2 ANQGSEA. The CDR3 totals 11 residues. The CDR3 bases are TGCAGCGTGGGACAGGATGGCGGCTACACCTTC. Protein sequence: CSVGQDGGYTF.

The rearrangement uses TRBV25-1 and TRBJ1-2; D is uncertain. CDR1 and CDR2 (germline): MGHDK, SYGVNS. The CDR3 covers 16 residues. V was trimmed by 3 bases and J by 0 bases, leaving 14 bases between them. Here the CDR3 DNA reads TGTGCCAGCAGTGACCCGACTCGGGGAGCTAACTATGGCTACACCTTC. Residues: CASSDPTRGANYGYTF.

The chain carries TRBV5-6 and TRBJ1-2, with D possibly TRBD1 on 6 matching bases. With 3 bases removed from V and 2 bases from J, the gap between germline ends came to 14 bases. Germline loops: CDR1 SGHDT, CDR2 YYEEEE. This CDR3 is 15 amino acids long. The CDR3 protein is CASSSTYRDNYGYTF. The CDR3 DNA follows: TGTGCCAGCAGCTCGACATACAGGGACAACTATGGCTACACCTTC.

This chain joins TRBV3-1 (or the pseudogene TRBV3-2) and TRBJ2-3; 10 bases line up with TRBD2. The length of the CDR3 is 14 residues. Trimming at V came to 8 bases and at J to 5 bases, leaving 7 bases not matched to a gene. CDR1 and CDR2 (germline): LGHDT, YNNKEL (reference sequence). DNA for the CDR3: TGTGCCAGCCGCACGCTAGCGGGAGAAGATACGCAGTATTTT. Residues: CASRTLAGEDTQYF.

The chain links TRBV29-1 to TRBJ2-7, with TRBD2 matching 15 bases. Trimming at V came to 6 bases and at J to 9 bases, leaving 9 bases not matched to a gene. Germline V gives CDR1 SQVTM, CDR2 ANQGSEA. This CDR3 is 14 amino acids long. CDR3 DNA sequence: TGCAGCGTACGGACTAGCGGGAGGGCCTCCGGGCAGTACTTC. It codes for CSVRTSGRASGQYF.

This chain connects TRBV29-1 to TRBJ1-2, with D uncertain. Trimming removed 0 bases from V and 2 bases from J, with 4 bases in between. CDR3 length: 12 amino acids. Germline CDR1 reads SQVTM; CDR2 reads ANQGSEA. CDR3 sequence (DNA): TGCAGCGTTGAAGAAAGGAACTATGGCTACACCTTC. The encoded protein is CSVEERNYGYTF.

The V call is TRBV7-2, the J call TRBJ2-3, with a possible D match to TRBD2 (6 bases). This CDR3 is 16 amino acids long. The germline V and J ends were trimmed by 5 bases and 6 bases, with 21 bases remaining between them. CDR1 is SGHTA and CDR2 is FQGNSA in the germline V gene. CDR3 coding DNA: TGTGCCAGCAGCCTCACCGGGACTCGGCTTGGGGATACGCAGTATTTT. Amino acid sequence: CASSLTGTRLGDTQYF.

The chain joins TRBV27 to TRBJ2-3; 11 bases agree with TRBD1. The CDR3 has 18 amino acids. V trimming: 5 bases; J trimming: 5 bases; junction bases outside the gene matches: 15. Germline V gene data show CDR1 as MNHEY and CDR2 as SMNVEV (reference sequence). The CDR3 region has the DNA TGTGCCAGCAGTCTGCGGACAGGGGGCGGAACAAGTCTAGATACGCAGTATTTT. This sequence encodes CASSLRTGGGTSLDTQYF.

The rearrangement joins TRBV6-5 to TRBJ1-5, with 10 positions matching TRBD1. Germline V CDR1 and CDR2: MNHEY, SVGAGI. With V trimmed by 6 bases and J by 7 bases, 9 bases remained unmatched. The length of the CDR3 is 15 residues. The CDR3 coding sequence is TGTGCCAGCAGGGACACGGGACAGGGGAGCCAGCCCCAGCATTTT. It is translated as CASRDTGQGSQPQHF.

The chain has TRBV27 and TRBJ2-5, with TRBD1 matching 7 bases. CDR3 size: 14 residues. Germline lookup yields CDR1 MNHEY and CDR2 SMNVEV (reference sequence). The ends lost 4 bases at V and 2 bases at J; junction bases unmatched: 4. This CDR3 is CASSSLDRQETQYF. The CDR3 bases are TGTGCCAGCAGTTCCCTGGACAGGCAAGAGACCCAGTACTTC.

The J gene is TRBJ1-5, the V gene TRBV2; 7 bases map to TRBD1. Germline lookup yields CDR1 SNHLY and CDR2 FYNNEI. The CDR3 is 15 amino acids. Losses at the gene ends were 4 bases for V and 0 bases for J; bases not matched to a gene: 3. CDR3: CASSAQGDSNQPQHF. Here the CDR3 DNA reads TGTGCCAGCAGTGCGCAGGGGGATAGCAATCAGCCCCAGCATTTT.

This chain joins TRBV5-6 and TRBJ1-1; D gene ambiguous. V lost 5 bases, J lost 0 bases, and 8 bases lay in between. The CDR3 runs 13 residues. CDR1 and CDR2 (germline): SGHDT, YYEEEE. The CDR3 protein is CASRGRMNTEAFF. In DNA form, the CDR3 reads TGTGCCAGCAGGGGCAGGATGAACACTGAAGCTTTCTTT.

The chain couples TRBV7-2 to TRBJ1-5; the D gene is possibly TRBD1 (5 bases). The CDR3 covers 16 residues. V dropped 1 base and J dropped 3 bases, with 13 bases sitting between them. Germline CDR1 is SGHTA and CDR2 is FQGNSA. Written as DNA, the CDR3 is TGTGCCAGCAGCTTAGTACTAGGACACATCAATCAGCCCCAGCATTTT. Translation gives CASSLVLGHINQPQHF.

This clone was seen a single time. Other DNA sequences in this specimen translate into the identical CDR3. This sequence joins TRBV13 and TRBJ2-4; 7 bases map to TRBD2. After removal of 9 bases from V and 6 bases from J, the junction contained 11 bases not matched to a gene. Per the germline V gene, CDR1 is PRHDT and CDR2 is FYEKMQ (reference sequence). The CDR3 totals 14 residues. The CDR3 reads CASSDRTSGNIQYF. CDR3 bases: TGTGCCAGTAGTGACCGGACTAGTGGAAACATTCAGTACTTC.

This clone has just a few counts. This chain joins TRBV7-9 and TRBJ2-1; D is ambiguous. CDR3 length: 15 residues. The germline gives CDR1 SEHNR, CDR2 FQNEAQ (reference sequence). V lost 0 bases, J lost 5 bases, and 11 bases lay in between. CDR3 residues: CASSLALTPHNEQFF. The CDR3 DNA reads as TGTGCCAGCAGCTTAGCGCTGACTCCCCACAATGAGCAGTTCTTC.

V gene TRBV5-1 combines with J gene TRBJ2-7; weak D call: TRBD1 (5 bases). The CDR3 loop spans 13 amino acids. Between the trimmed V and J ends, which lost 0 bases and 6 bases, there was a span of 10 bases. Germline CDR1 reads SGHRS; CDR2 reads YFSETQ. The CDR3 reads CASSLADMGEQYF. In DNA, the CDR3 is TGCGCCAGCAGCTTGGCGGACATGGGCGAGCAGTACTTC.

A single count supports this clone. The gene calls are TRBV18 and TRBJ1-4; 9 bases fit TRBD1. The CDR3 extends over 16 amino acids. Germline assignment: CDR1 KGHSH and CDR2 LQKENI. With 2 bases clipped from V and 0 bases from J, the junction kept 1 base outside the gene matches. The CDR3 DNA follows: TGTGCCAGCTCACCAAGACAGGGGGCAACTAATGAAAAACTGTTTTTT. Residues: CASSPRQGATNEKLFF.

This chain uses TRBV12-3 or TRBV12-4 with TRBJ1-6; D gene unclear. CDR3 length: 12 amino acids. With 6 bases removed from V and 8 bases from J, the gap between germline ends came to 8 bases. The DNA of the CDR3 is TGTGCCAGCAGGTTTCTTTATTCACCCCTCCACTTT. This sequence encodes CASRFLYSPLHF.